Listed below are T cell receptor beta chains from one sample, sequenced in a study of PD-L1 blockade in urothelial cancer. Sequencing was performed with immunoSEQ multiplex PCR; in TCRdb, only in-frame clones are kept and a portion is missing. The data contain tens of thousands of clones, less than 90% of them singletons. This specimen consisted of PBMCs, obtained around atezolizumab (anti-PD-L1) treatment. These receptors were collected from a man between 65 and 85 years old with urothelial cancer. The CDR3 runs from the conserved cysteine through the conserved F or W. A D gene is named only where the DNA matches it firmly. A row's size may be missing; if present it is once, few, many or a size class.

CDR3 DNA: TGTGCCAGCAGTCGGGGAGGATACAATGAGCAGTTCTTC
CDR3 protein: CASSRGGYNEQFF
D gene: .
clone size: .
V gene: TRBV11-3
J gene: TRBJ2-1

CDR3 DNA: TGTGCCTGGAGTCCTGGGCGTTTGGGGGCAACTGAAGCTTTCTTT
CDR3 protein: CAWSPGRLGATEAFF
D gene: .
clone size: .
V gene: TRBV30
J gene: TRBJ1-1

CDR3 DNA: TGTGCCAGCAGCCCTCGGGACAGAATGAACACTGAAGCTTTCTTT
CDR3 protein: CASSPRDRMNTEAFF
D gene: TRBD1
clone size: few
V gene: TRBV7-9
J gene: TRBJ1-1

CDR3 DNA: TGTGCCAGCAGTGAAGCGCGCCTAGCGGGAGCCTACAATGAGCAGTTCTTC
CDR3 protein: CASSEARLAGAYNEQFF
D gene: TRBD2
clone size: .
V gene: TRBV6-1
J gene: TRBJ2-1

CDR3 DNA: TGTGCCAGCAGCTTAGGAGGGTCCCGAGATACGCAGTATTTT
CDR3 protein: CASSLGGSRDTQYF
D gene: .
clone size: .
V gene: TRBV11-2
J gene: TRBJ2-3

CDR3 DNA: TGCGCCAGCAGCCTAACTAGCGGGGGACATGTAAGTTTCCACGAGCAGTACTTC
CDR3 protein: CASSLTSGGHVSFHEQYF
D gene: TRBD2
clone size: .
V gene: TRBV4-1
J gene: TRBJ2-7

CDR3 DNA: TGTGCCTGGAGTGTACGAAGTAGCGGGGGCTCATCGGCCAATGAGCAGTTCTTC
CDR3 protein: CAWSVRSSGGSSANEQFF
D gene: TRBD2
clone size: .
V gene: TRBV30
J gene: TRBJ2-1

CDR3 DNA: TGTGCCAGCAGCTTGTTAGACACAGATACGCAGTATTTT
CDR3 protein: CASSLLDTDTQYF
D gene: .
clone size: few
V gene: TRBV7-7
J gene: TRBJ2-3

CDR3 DNA: TGTGCCAGCAGTTACGCAGAATATGGCTACACCTTC
CDR3 protein: CASSYAEYGYTF
D gene: .
clone size: .
V gene: TRBV6-6
J gene: TRBJ1-2

CDR3 DNA: TGTGCCAGCAGCCAAGACAGGACAGGTGAAAAACTGTTTTTT
CDR3 protein: CASSQDRTGEKLFF
D gene: TRBD1
clone size: .
V gene: TRBV4-2
J gene: TRBJ1-4

CDR3 DNA: TGTGCCAGCAGTGAAGTTGGGCAGCTTGAGCAGTACTTC
CDR3 protein: CASSEVGQLEQYF
D gene: .
clone size: .
V gene: TRBV2
J gene: TRBJ2-7

CDR3 DNA: TGTGCCTCTGACAGGAACACTGAAGCTTTCTTT
CDR3 protein: CASDRNTEAFF
D gene: .
clone size: .
V gene: TRBV5-8
J gene: TRBJ1-1

CDR3 DNA: TGTGCCAGCAGCCCGACTAGTCCCACAGTAGATGAGCAGTTCTTC
CDR3 protein: CASSPTSPTVDEQFF
D gene: .
clone size: .
V gene: TRBV11-1
J gene: TRBJ2-1

CDR3 DNA: TGCGCCACAGGCCGGGGTCTGAACACTGAAGCTTTCTTT
CDR3 protein: CATGRGLNTEAFF
D gene: .
clone size: .
V gene: TRBV10-1
J gene: TRBJ1-1

CDR3 DNA: TGTGCCAGCAGTTCCGGACAGGGCAGTAAGCAGCCCCAGCATTTT
CDR3 protein: CASSSGQGSKQPQHF
D gene: TRBD1
clone size: .
V gene: TRBV6-5
J gene: TRBJ1-5

CDR3 DNA: TGCGCCAGCAGCTTGGGATGGGGGCTGGGCTACACCTTC
CDR3 protein: CASSLGWGLGYTF
D gene: .
clone size: .
V gene: TRBV5-1
J gene: TRBJ1-2